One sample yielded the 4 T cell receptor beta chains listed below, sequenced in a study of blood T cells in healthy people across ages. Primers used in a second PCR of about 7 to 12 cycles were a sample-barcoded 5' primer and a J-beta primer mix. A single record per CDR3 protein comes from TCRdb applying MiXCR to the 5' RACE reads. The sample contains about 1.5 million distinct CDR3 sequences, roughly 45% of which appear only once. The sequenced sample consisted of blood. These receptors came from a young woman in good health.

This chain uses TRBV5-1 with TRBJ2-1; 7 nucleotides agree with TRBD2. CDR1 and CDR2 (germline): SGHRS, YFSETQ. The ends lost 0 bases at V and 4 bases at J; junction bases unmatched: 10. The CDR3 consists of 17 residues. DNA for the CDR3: TGCGCCAGCAGCTTGGCCGTGGCGGGAGAGGTATACAATGAGCAGTTCTTC. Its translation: CASSLAVAGEVYNEQFF. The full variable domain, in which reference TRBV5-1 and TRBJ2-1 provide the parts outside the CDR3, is KAGVTQTPRYLIKTRGQQVTLSCSPISGHRSVSWYQQTPGQGLQFLFEYFSETQRNKGNFPGRFSGRQFSNSRSEMNVSTLELGDSALYLCASSLAVAGEVYNEQFFGPGTRLTVL.

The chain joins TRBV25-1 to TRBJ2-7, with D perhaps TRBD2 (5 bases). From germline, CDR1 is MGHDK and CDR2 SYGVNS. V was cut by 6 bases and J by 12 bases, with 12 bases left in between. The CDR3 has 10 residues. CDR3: CASRQLDWYF. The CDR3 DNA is TGTGCCAGCAGACAACTAGACTGGTACTTC.

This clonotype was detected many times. CDR3 bases: TGTGCCAGCAGCGCCGCAGGGGGTTTTAATCAGCCCCAGCATTTT. It is translated as CASSAAGGFNQPQHF. This chain connects TRBV6-6 to TRBJ1-5; 7 positions match TRBD1. Germline V gene lookup returns CDR1 MNHNY and CDR2 SVGAGI (reference sequence). V trimming: 6 bases; J trimming: 4 bases; junction bases outside the gene matches: 9. The CDR3 contains 15 residues.

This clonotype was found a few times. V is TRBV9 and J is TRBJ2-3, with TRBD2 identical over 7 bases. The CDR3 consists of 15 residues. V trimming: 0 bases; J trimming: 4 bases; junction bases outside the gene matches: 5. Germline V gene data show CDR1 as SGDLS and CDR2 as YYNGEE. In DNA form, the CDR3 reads TGTGCCAGCAGCGTAGGGGTGGGAGGGCCAGATACGCAGTATTTT. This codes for CASSVGVGGPDTQYF.